Sequencing of this T cell receptor beta chain was carried out in a study of CD8+ T cells in alopecia areata (dated by TCRdb to the late 2010s). For the wider study: Treated patients were enrolled in an open-label pilot trial of oral tofacitinib at 5 to 10 mg twice daily for moderate-to-severe alopecia areata. RNA was extracted with the PAXgene miRNA kit for fixed scalp, the miRNeasy kit for PBMCs, and the RNeasy kit for mouse skin. Scalp tissue and sorted CD4+ and CD8+ peripheral blood T cells from patchy and totalis/universalis alopecia areata patients and from healthy controls were covered by human TCRbeta sequencing. Biopsies were taken from tofacitinib-treated patients at baseline and again at 4 and 24 weeks into treatment, and several of those patients also had a later scalp biopsy. For the treated patients, the SALT score, which quantifies what percentage of scalp surface area is affected, served as the measure of disease severity. High-throughput TCRbeta sequencing was used to examine T cell clonal expansion in alopecia areata in both the C3H/HeJ mouse model and human patients. Clonality in the scalp was compared among normal scalp (n=4), patchy alopecia areata scalp (n=8), and alopecia totalis/universalis scalp (n=8). Patients stayed on tofacitinib for 6 to 18 months and then had 6 months of follow-up off drug so that delayed response and recurrence could be assessed. immunoSEQ multiplex PCR using 35 Vbeta forward primers and 13 Jbeta reverse primers was used to amplify TCRbeta CDR3 regions. What the authors observed across the whole study: Because the treated cohort was small and had just a single nonresponder, larger studies are needed to establish links between baseline CD8+ expansion and response. Shared TCR sequences between patients were less evident than in mice, which may be partly attributable to HLA diversity in the patient population. Unlike mouse skin, where gammadelta T cells dominate, normal human skin contains resident alphabeta T cells that get sequenced too, which complicates analysis of the scalp TCR repertoire. During tofacitinib treatment, many expanded lesional clones stuck around in both scalp and blood, and this persistence may partly explain why relapse happens after treatment is stopped. Tofacitinib significantly lowered scalp clonality and the number of expanded CD8+ clones among the top 100 scalp clones. Lesional scalp, especially in alopecia totalis/universalis, showed higher clonality and more expanded CD8+ clones than normal scalp, suggesting antigenic drive.

Read against the paper, the sample's time point label means: about four weeks on oral tofacitinib. The sample's treatment or condition label, decoded: oral pan-JAK inhibitor, 5-10 mg twice daily. Lesional scalp punch biopsies and peripheral blood were obtained from alopecia areata patients. After PBMCs were isolated by density centrifugation and stained for CD3, CD4 and CD8, a FACSAria was used to sort CD4+ and CD8+ T cells. At the junction V is shortened by 1 base and J by 3 bases, with 9 bases in between. Taken from the germline V gene, the CDR1 and CDR2 loops are SGHTA and FQGNSA. From the cysteine through the phenylalanine, the CDR3 covers 14 amino acids. Of all the DNA, just the CDR3 is kept, 42 bases in frame from base 1. Regarding this clone: Its antigen is still unknown. No clone much larger than this one lies a single base away; base qualities are absent.

Library construction relied on the immunoSEQ multiplex PCR assay. RNA was extracted from all samples and reverse transcribed into cDNA, which served as template for TCR sequencing. First-strand cDNA was synthesized with SuperScript III using a 2:1 mix of oligo-dT and random hexamers. A synthetic immune receptor repertoire was used to gauge amplification bias, and whatever bias remained was removed computationally. The paper's processing steps were these. Raw reads were preprocessed to remove errors, and CDR3 was defined by IMGT conventions from the conserved cysteine to phenylalanine. To get clonality, Shannon entropy was normalized by log2 of the number of productive unique TCRs and the result was subtracted from 1. Whether scalp clones were CD4 or CD8 was inferred by matching scalp TCRbeta sequences against CD4 and CD8 repertoires sorted from blood. TCRdb mirrors the immuneACCESS table, restricted to in-frame sequences. Some clones are absent from its copies; in checked studies, under half trace to an unresolved V gene, and the reason for the others is unknown. D and trimming come from the DNA, and the V and J calls and clone size come from that table. The sample table holds 110,000 to 150,000 clones, of which roughly 82% were seen once. The ten largest account for more than 20% of the sample.

The material sequenced was CD8+ T cells sorted from blood, taken at week 4, from a patient treated with tofacitinib. The chain is made from TRBV7-2 and TRBJ1-1, and the D gene may be TRBD1, 6 bases matching. This sequence was found in a human donor with alopecia areata. The nucleotides are TGTGCCAGCAGCTTAGATCAGGGGTACACTGAAGCTTTCTTT. Its coded protein is CASSLDQGYTEAFF.